This entry lists 2 T cell receptor beta chains sequenced from one sample in a study of T cell responses to AZD1222 COVID-19 vaccine. Some clones are missing from TCRdb's copy, which holds only in-frame ones; the method was immunoSEQ multiplex PCR. The table records under 130,000 clones, around 80% of them present only once. This material consisted of peripheral blood, taken on day 0 of AZD1222 vaccination. Source of these receptors: an adult in good health.

This rearrangement joins TRBV6-2 or TRBV6-3 to TRBJ2-6; D unresolved. The CDR3 consists of 14 residues. The V end lost 4 bases, the J end lost 1 base, and 5 bases lay between the germline ends. Germline CDR1 is MNHEY and CDR2 is SVGEGT. The CDR3 reads CASSSESGANVLTF. The CDR3 DNA reads TGTGCCAGCAGTTCCGAGTCTGGGGCCAACGTCCTGACTTTC.

This chain links TRBV4-2 with TRBJ2-7; D remains unclear. Germline V gives CDR1 LGHNA, CDR2 YNFKEQ. CDR3 length equals 14 residues. Trimming left V 0 bases short and J 0 bases short, with 6 bases between. CDR3 in amino acids: CASSQEWSSYEQYF. In DNA, the CDR3 is TGTGCCAGCAGCCAAGAGTGGAGCTCCTACGAGCAGTACTTC.